Listed below are T cell receptor beta chains from one sample, sequenced in a study of blood T cell repertoires in COVID-19. Assay: immunoSEQ multiplex PCR; the TCRdb copy retains only in-frame clones and omits some. The repertoire holds some 250,000 clones, 91% seen once, with 0.95% to 1.5% in the top ten. The sample comprised PBMCs or T cells enriched from blood (not recorded which). These receptors were collected from a human donor in a cohort exposed to, infected with or recovered from COVID-19 (not recorded which). The donor label of this sample is uncertain. Each CDR3 is given with its conserved first and last residue. The D gene is left open where the match is weak. Size values are once, few and many counts, or a class for expanded clones, and some rows have none.

TRBJ2-2 TRBV5-6 . . CASSFQGPANTGELFF TGTGCCAGCAGCTTCCAGGGTCCCGCGAACACCGGGGAGCTGTTTTTT
TRBJ2-7 TRBV5-5 . . CASSLGFLGGYEQYF TGTGCCAGCAGCTTGGGGTTTTTGGGAGGTTACGAGCAGTACTTC
TRBJ2-2 TRBV24-1 . . CATKEGGELFF TGTGCCACCAAGGAGGGCGGGGAGCTGTTTTTT
TRBJ2-7 TRBV4-1 . . CASSQGLGSYEQYF TGCGCCAGCAGCCAAGGACTCGGCTCCTACGAGCAGTACTTC
TRBJ2-3 TRBV9 once . CASSEGGGAETSTDTQYF TGTGCCAGCAGCGAGGGAGGGGGAGCGGAGACTAGCACAGATACGCAGTATTTT
TRBJ2-2 TRBV18 once . CASSPGEGNTGELFF TGTGCCAGCTCCCCCGGCGAGGGTAACACCGGGGAGCTGTTTTTT
TRBJ2-1 TRBV27 . TRBD2 CASRLFGPLAGGASSYNEQFF TGTGCCAGCCGTTTGTTCGGGCCGCTAGCGGGTGGGGCAAGCTCCTACAATGAGCAGTTCTTC
TRBJ1-5 TRBV6-5 . TRBD1 CASSTYRGRNQPQHF TGTGCCAGCAGTACCTACAGGGGGAGGAATCAGCCCCAGCATTTT
TRBJ2-1 TRBV10-1 . TRBD1 CASSERGQGEDEQFF TGCGCCAGCAGTGAGAGGGGACAGGGGGAAGATGAGCAGTTCTTC
TRBJ1-6 TRBV30 . . CAWNRGTLHF TGTGCCTGGAATCGGGGGACCCTCCACTTT
TRBJ2-5 TRBV4-3 . TRBD2 CASSQSRTRKETQYF TGCGCCAGCAGCCAGAGCCGGACTAGGAAAGAGACCCAGTACTTC
TRBJ1-6 TRBV5-4 . TRBD1 CASTYIPGQGVYSPLHF TGTGCCAGCACCTATATTCCGGGACAGGGGGTTTATTCACCCCTCCACTTT
TRBJ1-4 TRBV2 . TRBD1 CASKAGTGDEKLFF TGTGCCAGCAAGGCCGGGACAGGGGACGAAAAACTGTTTTTT
TRBJ1-2 TRBV29-1 . . CSVPSASYTF TGCAGCGTCCCCAGCGCATCATACACCTTC
TRBJ1-2 TRBV19 . TRBD1 CASSMGTEGVYGYTF TGTGCCAGTAGTATGGGGACAGAGGGGGTCTATGGCTACACCTTC
TRBJ2-1 TRBV3-1/TRBV3-2 once . CASSRLGPQGGEQFF TGTGCCAGCAGCCGCCTGGGCCCGCAGGGGGGTGAGCAGTTCTTC
TRBJ2-2 TRBV2 once . CASRPGAGELFF TGTGCCAGCCGACCGGGAGCCGGGGAGCTGTTTTTT
TRBJ1-3 TRBV3-1/TRBV3-2 . . CASSQDRWGVSGNTIYF TGTGCCAGCAGCCAAGATCGGTGGGGCGTCTCTGGAAACACCATATATTTT
TRBJ1-5 TRBV2 few TRBD1 CASSGDRGNNQPQHF TGTGCCAGCAGTGGCGACAGGGGAAACAATCAGCCCCAGCATTTT
TRBJ1-1 TRBV7-7 . TRBD1 CASSEFQGGNTEAFF TGTGCCAGCAGCGAATTCCAGGGGGGGAACACTGAAGCTTTCTTT
TRBJ1-6 TRBV5-1 . . CASSLGAGSPLHF TGCGCCAGCAGCTTGGGCGCGGGATCACCCCTCCACTTT
TRBJ1-1 TRBV4-3 . . CASKGAGTEAFF TGCGCCAGCAAAGGGGCTGGTACTGAAGCTTTCTTT
TRBJ1-2 TRBV19 . TRBD1 CAADPGTGTNYGYTF TGTGCCGCCGACCCCGGGACAGGAACTAACTATGGCTACACCTTC
TRBJ1-5 TRBV10-3 . . CAISGEIGNQPQHF TGTGCCATCAGCGGGGAGATTGGCAATCAGCCCCAGCATTTT
TRBJ2-5 TRBV4-1 . TRBD1 CASSPTGLETQYF TGCGCCAGCAGCCCGACAGGGCTAGAGACCCAGTACTTC
TRBJ1-5 TRBV4-1 . . CASSQTGYQPQHF TGCGCCAGCAGCCAGACAGGTTATCAGCCCCAGCATTTT
TRBJ2-2 TRBV30 . . CAWSGGTNTGELFF TGTGCCTGGAGTGGAGGTACAAACACCGGGGAGCTGTTTTTT